The rows below give T cell receptor beta chains drawn from one sample of a study of cytomegalovirus exposure and HLA in healthy donors. The method was immunoSEQ multiplex PCR; TCRdb's version includes in-frame clones alone and lacks a portion of them. Of tens of thousands of clones in the sample, roughly 74% were seen once. The sequenced material came from PBMCs. The receptors shown here come from a woman in her thirties or forties in good health and CMV-seropositive. CDR3s include the opening cysteine and the closing phenylalanine or tryptophan. The D gene is left open where the match is weak. Only some rows state a clone size, as once, few, many or a class for expanded clones.

j_call,d_call,clone_size,v_call,cdr3_nt,cdr3_aa
TRBJ1-1,-,-,TRBV5-4,TGTGCCAGCAGCGTGGGACTGATGAACACTGAAGCTTTCTTT,CASSVGLMNTEAFF
TRBJ2-7,TRBD1,-,TRBV6-5,TGTGCCAGCAGTTACTCCCGGACAGGGGGCGAGCAGTACTTC,CASSYSRTGGEQYF
TRBJ2-6,-,-,TRBV5-1,TGCGCCAGCAGCTTGAGGCAGGGTGTATCTGGGGCCAACGTCCTGACTTTC,CASSLRQGVSGANVLTF
TRBJ2-3,TRBD1,-,TRBV5-8,TGTGCCAGCAGCTCGGACAGGGGGACAGATACGCAGTATTTT,CASSSDRGTDTQYF
TRBJ2-7,-,-,TRBV6-1,TGTGCCAGCAGTGAAGGAGGGCACGAGCAGTACTTC,CASSEGGHEQYF
TRBJ1-1,-,-,TRBV5-6,TGTGCCAGCAGCTTGAGGGGAGGGAACACTGAAGCTTTCTTT,CASSLRGGNTEAFF
TRBJ2-6,TRBD1,-,TRBV15,TGTGCCACCAGCAGAGAGGGACAGTTCTCTGGGGCCAACGTCCTGACTTTC,CATSREGQFSGANVLTF
TRBJ1-2,-,-,TRBV19,TGTGCCAGTAGTATCGGGGGGGAATATGGCTACACCTTC,CASSIGGEYGYTF
TRBJ1-2,TRBD1,-,TRBV6-1,TGTGCCAGCAGTTGGGACAGGGACGAGGGCTACACCTTC,CASSWDRDEGYTF
TRBJ2-3,-,-,TRBV6-1,TGTGCCAGCAGTGGAATAGTCACAGATACGCAGTATTTT,CASSGIVTDTQYF
TRBJ1-5,-,once,TRBV6-6,TGTGCCAGCAGTTACAGGGCAGCGGGGCAGCCCCAGCATTTT,CASSYRAAGQPQHF
TRBJ2-7,TRBD1,-,TRBV6-6,TGTGCCAGCAGTTACGGGACAGGGACGAACGAGCAGTACTTC,CASSYGTGTNEQYF
TRBJ1-2,TRBD1,once,TRBV6-1,TGTGCCAGCAGTGGCGGGACAGGGTATGGCTACACCTTC,CASSGGTGYGYTF
TRBJ2-3,-,-,TRBV2,TGTGCCAGCAGTGTTCAGGCCAGCCTTGGGGATACGCAGTATTTT,CASSVQASLGDTQYF
TRBJ1-1,-,once,TRBV25-1,TGTGCCAGCAGTGAAACAGGGAGCACTGGAGCTTTCTTT,CASSETGSTGAFF
TRBJ1-2,TRBD1,-,TRBV18,TGTGCCAGCTCAACCGACAGGGGAGGCTACACCTTC,CASSTDRGGYTF